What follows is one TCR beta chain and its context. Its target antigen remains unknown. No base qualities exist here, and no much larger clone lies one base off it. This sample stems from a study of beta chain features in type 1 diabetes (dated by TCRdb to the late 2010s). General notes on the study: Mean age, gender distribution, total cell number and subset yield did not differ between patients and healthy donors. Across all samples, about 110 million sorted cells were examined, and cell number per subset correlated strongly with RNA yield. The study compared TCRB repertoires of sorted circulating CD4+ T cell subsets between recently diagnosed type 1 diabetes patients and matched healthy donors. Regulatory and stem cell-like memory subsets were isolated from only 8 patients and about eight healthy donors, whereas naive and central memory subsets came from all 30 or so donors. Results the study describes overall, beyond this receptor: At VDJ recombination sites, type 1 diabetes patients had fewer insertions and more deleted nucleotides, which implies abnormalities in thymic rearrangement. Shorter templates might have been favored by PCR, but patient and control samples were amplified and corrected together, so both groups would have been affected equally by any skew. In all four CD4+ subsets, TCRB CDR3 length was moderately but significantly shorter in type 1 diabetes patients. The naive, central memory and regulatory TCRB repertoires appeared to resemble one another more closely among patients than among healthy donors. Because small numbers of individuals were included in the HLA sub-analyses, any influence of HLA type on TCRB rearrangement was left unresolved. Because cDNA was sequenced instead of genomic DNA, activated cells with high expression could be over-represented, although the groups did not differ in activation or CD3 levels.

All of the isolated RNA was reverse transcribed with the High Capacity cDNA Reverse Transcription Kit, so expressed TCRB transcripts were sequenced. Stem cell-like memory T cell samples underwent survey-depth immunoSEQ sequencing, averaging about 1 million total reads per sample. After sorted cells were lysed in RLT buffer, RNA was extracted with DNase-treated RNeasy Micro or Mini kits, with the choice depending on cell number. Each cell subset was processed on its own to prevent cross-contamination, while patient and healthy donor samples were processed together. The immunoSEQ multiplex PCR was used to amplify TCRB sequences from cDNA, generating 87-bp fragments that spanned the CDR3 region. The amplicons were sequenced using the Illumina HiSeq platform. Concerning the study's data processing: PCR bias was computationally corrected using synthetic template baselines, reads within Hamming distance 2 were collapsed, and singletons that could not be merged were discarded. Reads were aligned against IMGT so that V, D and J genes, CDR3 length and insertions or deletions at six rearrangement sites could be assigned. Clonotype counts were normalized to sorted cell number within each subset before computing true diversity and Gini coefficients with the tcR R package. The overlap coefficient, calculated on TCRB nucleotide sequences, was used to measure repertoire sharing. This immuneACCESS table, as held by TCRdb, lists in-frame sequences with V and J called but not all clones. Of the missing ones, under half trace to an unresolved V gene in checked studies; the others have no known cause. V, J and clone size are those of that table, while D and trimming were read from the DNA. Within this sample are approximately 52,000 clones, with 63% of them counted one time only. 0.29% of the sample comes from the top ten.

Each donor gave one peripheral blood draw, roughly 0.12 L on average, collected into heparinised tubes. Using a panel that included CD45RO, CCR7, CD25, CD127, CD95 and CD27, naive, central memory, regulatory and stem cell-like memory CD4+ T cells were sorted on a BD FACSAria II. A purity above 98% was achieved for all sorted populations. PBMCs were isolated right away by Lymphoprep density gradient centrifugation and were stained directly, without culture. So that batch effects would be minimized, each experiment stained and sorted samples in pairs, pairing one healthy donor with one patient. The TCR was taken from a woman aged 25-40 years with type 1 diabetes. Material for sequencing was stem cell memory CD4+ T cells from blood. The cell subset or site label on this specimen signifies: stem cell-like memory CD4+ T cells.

The CDR3 protein: CASSPPSQNEQFF. In nucleotide form, the sequence is TGTGCCAGCTCACCACCGTCGCAGAATGAGCAGTTCTTC. This receptor chain uses TRBV18 and TRBJ2-1, with the D gene not confidently named. The germline ends are 7 bases apart after V is trimmed by 0 bases and J by 7 bases. The CDR3 sequence holds 13 residues, the cysteine and phenylalanine included. Only the CDR3 part of the read is kept: 39 bases, read in frame from the first base. The germline V gene gives CDR1 as KGHSH and CDR2 as LQKENI. The CDR3, completed at both ends by the reference TRBV18 and TRBJ2-1 genes, gives the full variable domain NAGVMQNPRHLVRRRGQEARLRCSPMKGHSHVYWYRQLPEEGLKFMVYLQKENIIDESGMPKERFSAEFPKEGPSILRIQQVVRGDSAAYFCASSPPSQNEQFFGPGTRLTVL.